The clone carrying this T cell receptor beta chain was found a few times. Its antigen is undetermined. V lost 2 bases, J lost 0 bases, and 4 bases lay in between. The V gene's germline CDR1 is MNHEY and CDR2 SVGAGI. The CDR3 has 14 amino acids. TCRdb analysed the RT-PCR reads with MiXCR anew, one entry per CDR3 protein. The table has 860,000 or so distinct CDR3 sequences, 21% seen once. The data stem from a study of response to subunit inactivated influenza vaccine. Broader study findings: Every seasonal influenza vaccination brings in few new T cells, the authors suggested.

This material consisted of PBMCs from blood, taken less than 6 days after vaccination. The TCR comes from a middle-aged man who received an inactivated influenza vaccine. This sequence joins TRBV6-5 and TRBJ2-2; no clear D gene. CDR3 sequence reads: CASSYRTNTGELFF. In DNA, the CDR3 is TGTGCCAGCAGTTACCGTACGAACACCGGGGAGCTGTTTTTT.